The following is a TCR beta chain sequence with its context. The antigen remains undetermined. The junction departs from germline at one end; a sequencing error may be responsible. MiXCR was run by TCRdb on the 5' RACE reads, yielding one entry per CDR3 protein. The sample yields 420,000 or so distinct CDR3 sequences, about 18% seen once. Germline CDR1 LGHNA, CDR2 YNFKEQ. CDR3 length: 16 amino acids. The source of the sample is a study of identical twins. The study's findings and limits: The more abundant beta clonotypes in cord blood had fewer insertions, and memory repertoires did not show this. Modeled out-of-frame TCR alpha sharing in monozygotic twins fell below observed levels.

The sequencing input was naive T cells sorted from blood. This chain uses TRBV4-2 with TRBJ2-2; D gene uncertain. This TCR derives from a man aged 45-60 years in good health. CDR3 protein: CTSSQVHRANTGELFF. Written as DNA, the CDR3 is TGTACCAGCAGCCAAGTACATCGGGCGAACACCGGGGAGCTGTTTTTT.